This T cell receptor (beta chain) came from a study of shared clonotypes between healthy human individuals. This CDR3 has 11 residues. From germline, CDR1 is SGHDN and CDR2 FVKESK. The V end lost 2 bases, the J end lost 3 bases, and 2 bases lay between the germline ends. Study-wide results and caveats: When naive CD4 clonotypes were compared across four donors, about 5% were shared. Clonotypes shared by all four donors outscored non-shared clonotypes in generation probability.

Division of CD4+ cells produced a CD45RA+ naive subset and a CD45RA-negative memory subset. As to this clone: Its cognate antigen is unknown. The sample has other DNA sequences that encode this CDR3 too.

This table comes from immunoSEQ multiplex PCR, and its TCRdb copy is limited to in-frame clones, with some not included. The repertoire holds 2 million to 2.5 million clones, about 90% seen once, with 0.37% in the top ten. Sequenced input: naive CD4+ T cells from PBMCs. Subset indicated: CD45RA+ positively selected. The sequence came from a young man in good health. Some clones in this sample may be carry-over from other donors' samples. V and J are TRBV14 and TRBJ2-7; D gene ambiguous. The CDR3, as DNA: TGTGCCAGCAGCCAATACTACGAGCAGTACTTC. This translates into CASSQYYEQYF.